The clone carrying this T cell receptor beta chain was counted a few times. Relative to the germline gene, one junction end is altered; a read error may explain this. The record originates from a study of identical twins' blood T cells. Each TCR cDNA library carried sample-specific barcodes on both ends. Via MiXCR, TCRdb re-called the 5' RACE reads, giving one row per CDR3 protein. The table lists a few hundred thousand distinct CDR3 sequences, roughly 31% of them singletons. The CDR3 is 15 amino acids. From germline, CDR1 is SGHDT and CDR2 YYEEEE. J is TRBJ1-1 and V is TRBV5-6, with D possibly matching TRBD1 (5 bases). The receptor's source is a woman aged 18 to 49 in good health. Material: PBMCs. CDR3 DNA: TGTGCCAGCAGCTCCTTAGACAGCATGAACACTGAGGCTTTCTTT. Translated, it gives CASSSLDSMNTEAFF.